What follows describes a single T cell receptor (beta chain). This specimen comes from a study of blood T cell repertoires in COVID-19. Background on the study: Collection of acute and convalescent COVID-19 samples took place in the United States, Italy and Spain. The analysed material was cDNA or gDNA that came from T cells, B-cell-depleted T cells, or PBMCs.

Original processing methods: Using reference gene primer amplification, nucleated cell counts were estimated. TCRdb keeps only in-frame clones here, not all; method: immunoSEQ multiplex PCR. The V and J calls and clone size come from that table; D and trimming were worked out from the DNA. The sample shows around 310,000 clones, roughly 90% of them seen only once. With 1 base removed from V and 0 bases from J, the gap between germline ends came to 6 bases. The CDR3 consists of 14 residues. CDR1 is LNHDA, CDR2 SQIVND, per germline (reference sequence). The sequenced sample consisted of peripheral blood. The origin of this receptor is a woman aged 45-60 years with active or convalescent COVID-19. The gene calls are TRBV19 and TRBJ1-2; D possibly corresponds to TRBD1 (5 bases). The DNA for the CDR3 is TGTGCCAGTAGTATAGGACAGTCTAACTATGGCTACACCTTC. Protein sequence: CASSIGQSNYGYTF.